This T cell receptor (beta chain) appears in the sequencing data of a study of CD8 T cells in Susac syndrome. With random hexamers, reverse transcription was performed on roughly 0.45 to 1 ug of RNA. Via MiXCR, TCRdb re-called the immunoSEQ multiplex PCR reads, giving one row per CDR3 protein. Altogether approximately 150,000 distinct CDR3 sequences are present, about 90% being singletons, with the ten largest covering 0.08%. This clonotype occurred a few times. Its antigen is as yet unknown. Whole-study results and caveats: As the study acknowledged, the number of individuals who were part of its TCR sequencing and HLA analysis was relatively small.

This receptor was taken from a human donor in good health. Sequenced: CD4+ T cells from PBMCs.

The CDR3 sequence: CASSLNRANTEAFF. CDR3 nucleotide sequence: TGTGCCAGCAGTTTAAACAGGGCGAACACTGAAGCTTTCTTT. This chain links TRBV7-9 with TRBJ1-1, with D maybe TRBD1 (6 bases). Trimming took 6 bases from V and 1 from J, leaving 12 bases between them. The CDR3 spans 14 residues. CDR1 and CDR2 from the germline V gene are SEHNR and FQNEAQ (reference sequence).